This T cell receptor beta chain derives from a study of T cells after yellow fever vaccination. Study details: With SMART-Seq v4 Ultra Low Input, the fractions containing low cell numbers were prepared.

A process of 5'RACE template switching, which added a universal primer site and UMIs, was used to make TCR cDNA. TCRdb called the 5' RACE reads again in MiXCR, with one record for every CDR3 protein. The table has 300,000 to 450,000 distinct CDR3 sequences, around 8.1% seen once. The germline gives CDR1 SGHTA, CDR2 FQGNSA. V was pared by 2 bases and J by 5 bases, with 12 bases between. The CDR3 is 14 residues long. The source is a man aged 18 to 35 who received the YFV17D yellow fever vaccine. V usage is TRBV7-2 and J usage is TRBJ1-1, with D hard to call. The sample in question was PBMCs, obtained around 45 days after the first yellow fever vaccination. For the CDR3, the DNA is TGTGCCAGCAGCTTATCACGTCAGAGGACTGAAGCTTTCTTT. It encodes CASSLSRQRTEAFF.